The present entry profiles one TCR beta chain with its context. The antigen is not known. This sample stems from a study of graft-versus-host responses after intestinal transplantation. Study-level points and caveats: Early post-transplant HvG declines showed an association with peak circulating GvH clone levels.

This CDR3 is 13 amino acids long. V lost 4 bases, J lost 2 bases, and 8 bases lay in between. In germline, CDR1 is KGHSH, CDR2 LQKENI. Processed graft tissue released its intraepithelial and lamina propria lymphocytes. TCRdb's copy holds only in-frame clones and misses some; the assay was immunoSEQ multiplex PCR. The table lists over 5,000 clones, 69% of them singletons. The clonotype originates from a human patient who received an intestinal transplant, so some T cells may come from the graft donor. This specimen was ileum tissue, taken around 290 days after intestinal transplant. The genes are TRBV18 and TRBJ2-5; the D gene is possibly TRBD2 (5 bases). CDR3 region: CASSRGIQETQYF. CDR3 nucleotide sequence: TGTGCCAGCTCACGAGGGATTCAAGAGACCCAGTACTTC.